The clone carrying this TCR beta chain was picked up many times. The CDR3 length is 13 residues. Trimming shortened V by 1 base and J by 2 bases, and 8 bases separated the two germline ends. Germline-derived CDR1 and CDR2 are DFQATT and SNEGSKA (reference sequence). This specimen comes from a study of T-cell reconstitution after alpha-beta-depleted transplantation in children. Preparing the TCRbeta library involved the use of unique molecular identifiers. TCRdb reprocessed the PCR reads via MiXCR and lists one record per CDR3 protein. The sample shows roughly 590,000 distinct CDR3 sequences, around 17% of them seen only once.

Sequencing used PBMCs from the stem cell graft donor, obtained from the stem cell graft. This chain uses TRBV20-1 with TRBJ1-1, with a possible D match to TRBD1 (5 bases). The TCR was taken from a human donor who donated a stem cell graft to a child with acute myeloid leukemia. CDR3 residues: CSARGTSNTEAFF. CDR3 DNA: TGCAGTGCTAGAGGGACATCCAACACTGAAGCTTTCTTT.